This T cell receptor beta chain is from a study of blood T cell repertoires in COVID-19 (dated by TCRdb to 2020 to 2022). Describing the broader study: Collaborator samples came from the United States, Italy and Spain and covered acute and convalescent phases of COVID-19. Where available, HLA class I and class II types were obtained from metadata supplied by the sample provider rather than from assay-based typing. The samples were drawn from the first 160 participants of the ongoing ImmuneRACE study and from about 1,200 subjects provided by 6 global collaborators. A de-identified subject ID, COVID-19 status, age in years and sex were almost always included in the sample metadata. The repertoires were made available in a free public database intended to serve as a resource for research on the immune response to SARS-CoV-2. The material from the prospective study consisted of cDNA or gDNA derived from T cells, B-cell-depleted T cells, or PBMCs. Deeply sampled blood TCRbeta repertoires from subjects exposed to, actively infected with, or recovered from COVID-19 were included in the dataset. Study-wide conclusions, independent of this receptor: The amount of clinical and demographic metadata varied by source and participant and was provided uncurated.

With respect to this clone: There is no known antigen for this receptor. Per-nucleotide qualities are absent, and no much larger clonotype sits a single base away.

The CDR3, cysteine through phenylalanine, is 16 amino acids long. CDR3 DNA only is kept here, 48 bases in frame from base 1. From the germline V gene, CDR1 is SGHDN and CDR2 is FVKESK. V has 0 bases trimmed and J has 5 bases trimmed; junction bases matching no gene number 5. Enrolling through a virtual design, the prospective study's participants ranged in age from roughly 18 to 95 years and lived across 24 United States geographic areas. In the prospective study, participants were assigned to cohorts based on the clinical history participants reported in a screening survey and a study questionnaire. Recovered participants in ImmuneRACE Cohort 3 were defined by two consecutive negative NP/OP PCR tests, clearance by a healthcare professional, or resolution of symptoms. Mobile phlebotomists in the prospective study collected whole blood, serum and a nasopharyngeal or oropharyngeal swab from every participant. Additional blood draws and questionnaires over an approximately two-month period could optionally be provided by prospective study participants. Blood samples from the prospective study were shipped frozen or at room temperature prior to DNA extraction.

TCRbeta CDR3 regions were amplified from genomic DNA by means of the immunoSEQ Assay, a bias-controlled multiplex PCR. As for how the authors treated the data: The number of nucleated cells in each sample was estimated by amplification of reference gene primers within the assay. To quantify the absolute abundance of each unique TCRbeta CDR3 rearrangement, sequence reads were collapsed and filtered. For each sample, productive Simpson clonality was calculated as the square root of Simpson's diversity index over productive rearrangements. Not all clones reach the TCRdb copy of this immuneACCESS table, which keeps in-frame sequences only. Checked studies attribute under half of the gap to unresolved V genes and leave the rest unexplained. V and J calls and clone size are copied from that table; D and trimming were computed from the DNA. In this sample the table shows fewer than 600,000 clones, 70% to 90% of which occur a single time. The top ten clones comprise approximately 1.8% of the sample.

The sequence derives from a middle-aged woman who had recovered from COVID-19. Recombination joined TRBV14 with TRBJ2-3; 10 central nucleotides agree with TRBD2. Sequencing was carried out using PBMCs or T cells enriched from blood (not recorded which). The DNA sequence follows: TGTGCCAGCAGCCAAGACCTAGCGGGAGCGGGAGATACGCAGTATTTT. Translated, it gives CASSQDLAGAGDTQYF.